This T cell receptor beta chain was recovered during a study of blood T cell repertoires in COVID-19. Across the whole study: Sites across the United States, Italy and Spain contributed samples from acute and convalescent COVID-19.

How the authors handled the data: Counts of nucleated cells, estimated from reference gene primer amplification, were obtained. The data were produced by immunoSEQ multiplex PCR, yet TCRdb's version contains in-frame clones alone and is incomplete. V and J calls and clone size are copied from that table; D and trimming were computed from the DNA. Counted here are more than 250,000 clones, over 75% occurring once; the ten biggest clones make up 8% to 9.5%. Sequenced: peripheral blood. The TCR was taken from a human donor in a cohort sampled during active COVID-19.

The CDR3: CASSIGHGGRVRAFF. CDR3 coding DNA: TGTGCCAGTAGTATCGGACACGGGGGACGGGTGCGAGCTTTCTTT. The gene calls are TRBV19 and TRBJ1-1, with D perhaps matching TRBD1 (5 bases). This CDR3 comprises 15 residues. The germline V and J ends were trimmed by 3 bases and 10 bases, with 21 bases remaining between them. The germline CDR1 and CDR2 sequences are LNHDA and SQIVND (reference sequence).